This T cell receptor beta chain was captured by sequencing in a study of T cell repertoires in cytomegalovirus infection. The overall study: CMV infection plus the matching HLA type was flagged by public TCR beta signatures.

The germline V gene encodes CDR1 SQVTM and CDR2 ANQGSEA. There are 14 residues in the CDR3. Losses at the gene ends were 6 bases for V and 2 bases for J; bases not matched to a gene: 8. Study results and caveats: The ex vivo response showed dominance by HLA-C-restricted CMV-specific TCR beta clonotypes. Cumulative frequency of public TCR beta families picked out carriers of CMV plus the relevant HLA.

As concerns this clonotype: Its antigen is not identified.

TCRdb fed the reads into MiXCR, producing one record per CDR3 protein. Of some 270,000 distinct CDR3 sequences in the sample, 20% to 25% are singletons; the top ten hold approximately 19%. The V and J genes are TRBV29-1 and TRBJ1-2; 8 nucleotides align to TRBD1. This sequence was found in a human donor in good health (CMV status not recorded). Some clones in this sample may be carry-over from other donors' samples. This material consisted of cultured PBMCs, taken from culture after CMV antigen stimulation. The CDR3: CSVKGTGLNYGYTF. The CDR3 coding sequence is TGCAGCGTCAAAGGGACAGGCCTCAACTATGGCTACACCTTC.